This TCR beta chain appears in the sequencing data of a study of long-term antiretroviral therapy in people with HIV. Study outcomes and limitations: Diversity measured after ART increased yet remained under transplant donor controls. Clones expanded before ART dominated the repertoire at all time points. HIV repertoires showed narrower CDR3 length ranges than controls.

The J segment lost 8 bases and the V segment lost 8 bases, leaving 12 bases of the junction unmatched. Germline loops: CDR1 SQVTM, CDR2 ANQGSEA. This CDR3 has 13 amino acids. About this clone itself: What it recognizes is unknown.

At survey level, the immunoSEQ assay was run in its v3.0 version. Sequencing was intended to reach about 35,000-50,000 T-cell genomes per sample. Some clones are missing from TCRdb's copy, which holds only in-frame ones; the method was immunoSEQ multiplex PCR. Of roughly 30,000 clones in the sample, 70% to 90% were seen once. The source of this sequence is a man in his fifties with HIV. V is TRBV29-1 and J is TRBJ2-7; the match to TRBD1 covers 10 bases. Sequencing was performed on unsorted PBMCs, taken 3.2 years before starting antiretroviral therapy. CDR3 in DNA: TGCAGCTTCTTGACAGGGGGCGATGGTAAGCAGTACTTC. Protein: CSFLTGGDGKQYF.